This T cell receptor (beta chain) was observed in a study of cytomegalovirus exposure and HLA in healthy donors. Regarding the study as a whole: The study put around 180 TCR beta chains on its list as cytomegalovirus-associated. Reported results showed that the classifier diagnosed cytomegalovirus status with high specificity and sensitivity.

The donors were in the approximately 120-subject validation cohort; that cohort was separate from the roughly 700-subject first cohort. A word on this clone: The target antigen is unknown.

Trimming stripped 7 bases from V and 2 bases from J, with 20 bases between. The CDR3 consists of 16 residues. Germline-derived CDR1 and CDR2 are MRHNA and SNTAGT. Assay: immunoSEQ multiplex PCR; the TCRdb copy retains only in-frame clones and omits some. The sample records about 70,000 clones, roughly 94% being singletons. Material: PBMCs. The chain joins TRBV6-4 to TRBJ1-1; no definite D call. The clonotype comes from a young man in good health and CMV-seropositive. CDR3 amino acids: CASTQFPGAGNTEAFF. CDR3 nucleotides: TGTGCCAGCACCCAATTTCCGGGAGCGGGAAACACTGAAGCTTTCTTT.